This T cell receptor (beta chain) was observed in a study of CD4 T cell repertoires in COVID-19. Study results and caveats: Several top expanded SARS-CoV-2-reactive clonotypes were shared by two or three memory subsets.

Profiled with immunoSEQ multiplex PCR; TCRdb holds only in-frame clones, not every one. The sample yields tens of thousands of clones, under 90% seen once. These memory T cells were uncultured and sequenced directly after ex vivo isolation. This clone was seen a single time. The antigen is undetermined. Germline assignment: CDR1 KGHSH and CDR2 LQKENI. V lost 0 bases, J lost 6 bases, and 14 bases lay in between. The CDR3 is 15 amino acids. The sequence was obtained from a human donor who had COVID-19. The specimen comprised CD4+ T cells from peripheral blood, sampled after recovery from COVID-19. J is TRBJ1-1 and V is TRBV18; D is perhaps TRBD1 (5 bases). The CDR3 DNA follows: TGTGCCAGCTCACCACCGAGAGGGGAAGTGGCTGAAGCTTTCTTT. It codes for CASSPPRGEVAEAFF.